The 27 T cell receptor beta chains presented below share a single source sample, sequenced in a study of CD8 T cells in Susac syndrome. Random hexamers were used to reverse transcribe the RNA input (about 0.45 to 1 ug). TCRdb reanalysed the immunoSEQ multiplex PCR reads using MiXCR and keeps one entry per CDR3 protein. In the table there are over 100,000 distinct CDR3 sequences, approximately 96% of which are singletons. The sample taken for sequencing was CD4+ T cells from PBMCs. The receptors shown here come from a human donor with Susac syndrome.

The chain has TRBV29-1 and TRBJ2-3, with D unresolved. Trimming took off 4 bases at V and 0 bases at J, with 8 bases between the two ends. Germline values: CDR1 SQVTM, CDR2 ANQGSEA. The CDR3 extends over 13 amino acids. Here the CDR3 reads CSVAIGSTDTQYF. CDR3 in DNA: TGCAGCGTTGCTATCGGGAGCACAGATACGCAGTATTTT.

In its sample, this clonotype was seen a few times. The V gene is TRBV5-1, the J gene TRBJ2-2; tentatively, D is TRBD1 (6 bases). The V gene lost 4 bases and the J gene lost 2 bases, with 12 bases spanning the gap. This CDR3 has 15 residues. Germline lookup yields CDR1 SGHRS and CDR2 YFSETQ. CDR3 sequence (DNA): TGCGCCAGCAGCCCCCTGACAGGCAACACCGGGGAGCTGTTTTTT. Translating it yields CASSPLTGNTGELFF.

The chain recombines TRBV19 with TRBJ1-2, with a possible D match to TRBD1 (6 bases). V was cut by 5 bases and J by 4 bases, with 20 bases left in between. This CDR3 has 16 amino acids. CDR1 and CDR2 from the germline V gene are LNHDA and SQIVND (reference sequence). The CDR3 DNA follows: TGTGCCAGTAGTTCTCCGGGGGACACCAGGACCTATGGCTACACCTTC. Its protein is CASSSPGDTRTYGYTF. Complete variable domain (other parts from reference TRBV19 and TRBJ1-2): DGGITQSPKYLFRKEGQNVTLSCEQNLNHDAMYWYRQDPGQGLRLIYYSQIVNDFQKGDIAEGYSVSREKKESFPLTVTSAQKNPTAFYLCASSSPGDTRTYGYTFGSGTRLTVV.

This clonotype has more than one count but fewer than ten. This sequence joins TRBV2 and TRBJ1-1, with D unresolved. This CDR3 has 11 residues. Between the trimmed V and J ends, which lost 7 bases and 1 base, there was a span of 4 bases. In germline, CDR1 is SNHLY, CDR2 FYNNEI. CDR3 nucleotides: TGTGCCAGCATTCGGAACACTGAAGCTTTCTTT. It is translated as CASIRNTEAFF.

The genes are TRBV4-1 and TRBJ2-7; 7 positions agree with TRBD2. V was pared by 1 base and J by 0 bases, with 15 bases of the junction left unmatched. The CDR3 loop spans 19 amino acids. Per the germline V gene, CDR1 is MGHRA and CDR2 is YSYEKL. The DNA of the CDR3 is TGCGCCAGCAGCCAAGGGGGGGGAAGGGACTCGCGCACCTCCTACGAGCAGTACTTC. Protein product: CASSQGGGRDSRTSYEQYF.

V usage is TRBV9 and J usage is TRBJ2-5; D might be TRBD2 (5 bases). The germline CDR1 and CDR2 sequences are SGDLS and YYNGEE. The CDR3 has 16 amino acids. V shed 0 bases and J shed 7 bases, with 19 bases lying between them. CDR3 coding DNA: TGTGCCAGCAGCGTAGACTCAGACGCCGCGGGCGGGACCCAGTACTTC. Amino acid sequence: CASSVDSDAAGGTQYF. The whole variable domain, filled in from reference TRBV9 and TRBJ2-5, reads DSGVTQTPKHLITATGQRVTLRCSPRSGDLSVYWYQQSLDQGLQFLIQYYNGEERAKGNILERFSAQQFPDLHSELNLSSLELGDSALYFCASSVDSDAAGGTQYFGPGTRLLVL.

DNA of the CDR3: TGTGCCAGCAGCGTAGGGCAGGGGAATAACTATGGCTACACCTTC. Translated, it gives CASSVGQGNNYGYTF. The rearrangement uses TRBV9 and TRBJ1-2; D is perhaps TRBD1 (6 bases). The CDR3 spans 15 residues. CDR1 is SGDLS, CDR2 YYNGEE, per germline. The V and J ends lost 0 bases and 1 base respectively, with 10 bases between them.

J is TRBJ1-2 and V is TRBV20-1, with 9 bases fitting TRBD1. Germline values: CDR1 DFQATT, CDR2 SNEGSKA (reference sequence). The CDR3 spans 14 residues. J was trimmed by 7 bases and V by 4 bases; bases with no gene match: 10. The CDR3 sequence: CSAKTQGAQGGYTF. DNA of the CDR3: TGCAGTGCTAAAACACAGGGGGCGCAGGGTGGCTACACCTTC.

The chain recombines TRBV18 with TRBJ2-7; perhaps D is TRBD1 or TRBD2 (5 bases each). Germline V gene lookup returns CDR1 KGHSH and CDR2 LQKENI. With 3 bases removed from V and 5 bases from J, the gap between germline ends came to 11 bases. The CDR3 totals 13 residues. CDR3 sequence: CASSPFGADEQYF. The CDR3 DNA is TGTGCCAGCTCACCGTTCGGGGCAGACGAGCAGTACTTC.

CDR3 DNA sequence: TGCGCCAGCAGCCAAGATCTGGACCAGCCCCAGCATTTT. It specifies CASSQDLDQPQHF. This rearrangement joins TRBV4-1 to TRBJ1-5, with D unresolved. Deletions cut 0 bases from V and 7 bases from J, with 7 bases between. The CDR3 runs 13 residues. Per germline, CDR1 MGHRA and CDR2 YSYEKL.

This rearrangement joins TRBV30 to TRBJ2-1; the match to TRBD1 covers 10 bases. Germline values: CDR1 GTSNPN, CDR2 SVGIG (reference sequence). V shed 2 bases and J 4 bases; nucleotides not matched to a gene: 5. CDR3 size: 15 residues. The CDR3 spells CAWSPGQGKYNEQFF. The CDR3 DNA reads TGTGCCTGGAGTCCGGGACAGGGGAAATACAATGAGCAGTTCTTC.

Written as DNA, the CDR3 is TGTGCCACCGGCCCAACAGCTTTCTTT. Protein: CATGPTAFF. The rearrangement joins TRBV28 to TRBJ1-1, with no clear D. The V end was cut by 10 bases, the J end by 10 bases, with 10 bases between. Germline V CDR1 and CDR2: MDHEN, SYDVKM. There are 9 residues in the CDR3.

The chain has TRBV6-2 or TRBV6-3 and TRBJ1-5, with a weak D call TRBD1 (5 bases). This CDR3 is 12 amino acids long. Trimming stripped 9 bases from V and 6 bases from J, with 12 bases between. Per the germline V gene, CDR1 is MNHEY and CDR2 is SVGEGT. The DNA of the CDR3 is TGTGCCAGTGGAGGTACAGGTCAGCCCCAGCATTTT. Protein product: CASGGTGQPQHF.

V and J are TRBV30 and TRBJ2-1; TRBD2 matches at 9 bases. Germline V CDR1 and CDR2: GTSNPN, SVGIG (reference sequence). The CDR3 totals 15 residues. V dropped 2 bases and J dropped 4; count of bases not matched to a gene: 6. The CDR3 here is CAWSRAGGPYNEQFF. As DNA, the CDR3 is TGTGCCTGGAGTAGAGCGGGAGGACCTTACAATGAGCAGTTCTTC.

The V and J genes are TRBV9 and TRBJ2-7, with TRBD1 matching 11 bases. CDR3 length: 15 residues. Per germline, CDR1 SGDLS and CDR2 YYNGEE. V shed 4 bases, J shed 0 bases, and the junction held 3 bases outside the gene matches. The CDR3 region has the DNA TGTGCCAGCAGCCGGGACAGGGGGAACTCCTACGAGCAGTACTTC. This translates into CASSRDRGNSYEQYF.

V usage is TRBV2 and J usage is TRBJ2-2, with 14 bases fitting TRBD2. V shed 6 bases and J 7 bases; nucleotides not matched to a gene: 4. The CDR3 has 15 amino acids. The germline V gene has CDR1 SNHLY and CDR2 FYNNEI. CDR3 in DNA: TGTGCCAGCAGCGGGACTAGCGGGAGAGTCGGGGAGCTGTTTTTT. It encodes CASSGTSGRVGELFF.

The rearrangement links TRBV20-1 to TRBJ1-5; D unresolved. The germline gives CDR1 DFQATT, CDR2 SNEGSKA (reference sequence). This CDR3 region has 13 residues. V lost 1 base to trimming and J lost 1 base, with 5 bases between them. CDR3 amino acids: CSARGGSNQPQHF. CDR3 nucleotide sequence: TGCAGTGCTAGAGGTGGAAGCAATCAGCCCCAGCATTTT.

The chain carries TRBV19 and TRBJ1-2, with D possibly being TRBD1 (6 bases). The CDR3 has 10 amino acids. Germline V gene sequence: CDR1 LNHDA, CDR2 SQIVND (reference sequence). Trimming took 9 bases from V and 5 from J, leaving 7 bases between them. Here the CDR3 reads CASGQYGYTF. CDR3 bases: TGTGCCAGCGGACAGTATGGCTACACCTTC.

The V gene is TRBV6-5, the J gene TRBJ1-4; tentative D call: TRBD1 (6 bases). This CDR3 is 14 amino acids long. V lost 2 bases to trimming and J lost 8 bases, with 12 bases between them. Germline lookup yields CDR1 MNHEY and CDR2 SVGAGI. CDR3 sequence (DNA): TGTGCCAGCAGTTACGCAGGGGCGGAGGAAAAACTGTTTTTT. The encoded protein is CASSYAGAEEKLFF.

The CDR3 loop reads CSGDTGHTGELFF. For the CDR3, the DNA is TGCAGCGGTGATACAGGGCACACCGGGGAGCTGTTTTTT. The rearrangement links TRBV29-1 to TRBJ2-2; possible D gene TRBD1, 6 bases. V shed 7 bases and J shed 3 bases, with 12 bases lying between them. The CDR3 has 13 amino acids. CDR1 is SQVTM and CDR2 is ANQGSEA in the germline V gene.

This chain connects TRBV20-1 to TRBJ1-5, with a tentative D call TRBD1 (5 bases). The CDR3 is made up of 13 amino acids. Trimming left V 4 bases short and J 6 bases short, with 13 bases between. Germline CDR1 and CDR2: DFQATT and SNEGSKA (reference sequence). The CDR3 reads CSANQGEVQPQHF. As DNA, the CDR3 is TGCAGTGCTAACCAGGGTGAGGTTCAGCCCCAGCATTTT.

The chain uses TRBV5-6 and TRBJ1-5, with a tentative D call TRBD1 (5 bases). V was trimmed by 0 bases and J by 6 bases, leaving 10 bases between them. The CDR3 covers 14 residues. Germline V gene lookup returns CDR1 SGHDT and CDR2 YYEEEE. Written as DNA, the CDR3 is TGTGCCAGCAGCTTGGGAGGGGCAGGTCAGCCCCAGCATTTT. It is translated as CASSLGGAGQPQHF.

The rearrangement links TRBV6-5 to TRBJ2-7; TRBD1 aligns across 7 bases. The CDR3 has 14 amino acids. Per the germline V gene, CDR1 is MNHEY and CDR2 is SVGAGI. The V and J ends lost 2 bases and 3 bases, in that order; junction bases with no gene match: 4. CDR3 coding DNA: TGTGCCAGCAGTTACGACAGGGAGATCTACGAGCAGTACTTC. This sequence encodes CASSYDREIYEQYF.

This clonotype appeared once. This chain uses TRBV18 with TRBJ2-5, with a possible D match to TRBD1 (5 bases). The length of the CDR3 is 13 residues. The V gene's germline CDR1 is KGHSH and CDR2 LQKENI. The V gene lost 4 bases and the J gene lost 2 bases, with 8 bases spanning the gap. The CDR3 reads CASSRGPQETQYF. The CDR3 region has the DNA TGTGCCAGCTCACGGGGCCCTCAAGAGACCCAGTACTTC.

The chain carries TRBV29-1 and TRBJ2-7; TRBD1 agrees at 11 bases. Trimming removed 7 bases from V and 7 bases from J; junction bases left unmatched: 6. In germline, CDR1 is SQVTM, CDR2 ANQGSEA. CDR3 size: 12 residues. In DNA form, the CDR3 reads TGCAGCGGAGGACAGGGGGCGGGGGAGCAGTACTTC. It is translated as CSGGQGAGEQYF.

The chain uses TRBV5-1 and TRBJ2-1; 9 positions match TRBD2. The CDR3 sequence is 15 residues long. Germline CDR1 reads SGHRS; CDR2 reads YFSETQ. J was trimmed by 6 bases and V by 4 bases; bases with no gene match: 8. CDR3 residues: CASSPGLASRNEQFF. The CDR3 region has the DNA TGCGCCAGCAGCCCAGGACTAGCGAGCCGCAATGAGCAGTTCTTC.

CDR3 protein: CASSPMGGTNEQFF. The CDR3 DNA reads as TGTGCCAGCAGCCCTATGGGAGGGACCAATGAGCAGTTCTTC. The rearrangement links TRBV7-8 to TRBJ2-1, with 7 nucleotides matching TRBD2. V lost 5 bases and J lost 6; bases outside the gene matches: 7. From germline, CDR1 is SGHVS and CDR2 FQNEAQ. The CDR3 totals 14 residues.